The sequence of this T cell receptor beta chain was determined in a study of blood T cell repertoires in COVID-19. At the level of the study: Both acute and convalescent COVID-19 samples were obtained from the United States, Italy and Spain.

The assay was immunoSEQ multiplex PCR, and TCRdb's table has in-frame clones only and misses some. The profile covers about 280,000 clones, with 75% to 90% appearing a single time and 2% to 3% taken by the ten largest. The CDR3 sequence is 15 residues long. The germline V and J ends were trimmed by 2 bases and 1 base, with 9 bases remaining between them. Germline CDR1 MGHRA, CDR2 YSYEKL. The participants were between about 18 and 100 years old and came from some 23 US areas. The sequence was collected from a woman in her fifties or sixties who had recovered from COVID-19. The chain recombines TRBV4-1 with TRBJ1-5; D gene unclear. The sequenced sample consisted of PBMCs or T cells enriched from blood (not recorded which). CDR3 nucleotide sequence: TGCGCCAGCAGCCAACTAGGTTTGAGCAATCAGCCCCAGCATTTT. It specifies CASSQLGLSNQPQHF.